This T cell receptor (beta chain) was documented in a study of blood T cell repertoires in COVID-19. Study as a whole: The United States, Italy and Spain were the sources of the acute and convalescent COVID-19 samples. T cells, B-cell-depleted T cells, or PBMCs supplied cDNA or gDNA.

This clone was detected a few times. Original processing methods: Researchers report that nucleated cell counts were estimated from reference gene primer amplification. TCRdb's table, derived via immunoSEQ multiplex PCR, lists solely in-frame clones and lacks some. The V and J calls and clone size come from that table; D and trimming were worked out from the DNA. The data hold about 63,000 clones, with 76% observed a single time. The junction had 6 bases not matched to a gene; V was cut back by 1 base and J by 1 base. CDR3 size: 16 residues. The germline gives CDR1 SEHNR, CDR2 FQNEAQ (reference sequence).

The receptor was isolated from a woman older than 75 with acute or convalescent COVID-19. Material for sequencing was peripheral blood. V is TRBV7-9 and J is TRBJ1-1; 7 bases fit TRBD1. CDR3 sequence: CASSLEGRGRNTEAFF. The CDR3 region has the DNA TGTGCCAGCAGCTTAGAGGGCAGGGGGAGGAACACTGAAGCTTTCTTT. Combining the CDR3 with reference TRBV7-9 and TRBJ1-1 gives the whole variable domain DTGVSQNPRHKITKRGQNVTFRCDPISEHNRLYWYRQTLGQGPEFLTYFQNEAQLEKSRLLSDRFSAERPKGSFSTLEIQRTEQGDSAMYLCASSLEGRGRNTEAFFGQGTRLTVV.